This paragraph covers one TCR beta chain sequence. This entry is derived from a study of T cell responses to AZD1222 COVID-19 vaccine. This CDR3 is built from 15 residues. Germline CDR1 SGHKS, CDR2 YYEKEE (reference sequence). The V and J ends lost 7 bases and 2 bases respectively, with 16 bases between them. This table comes from immunoSEQ multiplex PCR, and its TCRdb copy is limited to in-frame clones, with some not included. The table includes tens of thousands of clones, about 86% detected once. Material: peripheral blood, obtained on day 0 of AZD1222 vaccination. The chain is built from TRBV5-5 and TRBJ2-1; D is ambiguous. This sequence was found in an adult in good health. This CDR3 reads CASRSLPATYNEQFF. The CDR3, as DNA: TGTGCCAGCCGCTCACTACCTGCAACCTACAATGAGCAGTTCTTC.